These 18 T cell receptor beta chains were sequenced from one sample in a study of T cells after yellow fever vaccination. Each CDR3 protein gets one entry after TCRdb re-called the 5' RACE reads with MiXCR. This table holds some 390,000 distinct CDR3 sequences, around 19% found once. Sequences were derived from PBMCs, sampled before the yellow fever booster vaccination. The source of these receptors is a man aged 18 to 29 who received the YFV17D yellow fever vaccine.

This chain joins TRBV9 and TRBJ1-1, with D possibly TRBD1 on 5 matching bases. Germline V gives CDR1 SGDLS, CDR2 YYNGEE. V lost 7 bases and J 1 base, leaving 11 bases between the germline ends. CDR3 length equals 13 residues. The CDR3 sequence is CASGRDRNTEAFF. CDR3 coding DNA: TGTGCCAGCGGCCGGGACCGGAACACTGAAGCTTTCTTT.

This clonotype was seen more than once but under ten times. The V call is TRBV10-3, the J call TRBJ2-3; 15 nucleotides match TRBD2. Germline V gene data show CDR1 as ENHRY and CDR2 as SYGVKD. The CDR3 covers 18 residues. V trimming: 0 bases; J trimming: 4 bases; junction bases outside the gene matches: 5. The CDR3 region has the DNA TGTGCCATCAGTGAGTCAGGGACTAGCGGGGGGCTCGCAGATACGCAGTATTTT. Protein: CAISESGTSGGLADTQYF.

The J gene is TRBJ1-5, the V gene TRBV9; the D is unclear. In germline, CDR1 is SGDLS, CDR2 YYNGEE. This CDR3 contains 15 residues. V was clipped by 3 bases and J by 4 bases, with 14 bases between them. The DNA for the CDR3 is TGTGCCAGCAGCGACGGACCGGGCCCTAATCAGCCCCAGCATTTT. This sequence encodes CASSDGPGPNQPQHF.

The chain has TRBV28 and TRBJ2-3; 7 bases are a match to TRBD2. The CDR3 loop spans 17 amino acids. From germline, CDR1 is MDHEN and CDR2 SYDVKM. J was trimmed by 2 bases and V by 6 bases; bases with no gene match: 14. The CDR3 coding sequence is TGTGCCAGCAGCCTACTGGGGCTAGCGGCGAACACAGATACGCAGTATTTT. Protein sequence: CASSLLGLAANTDTQYF.

This chain connects TRBV2 to TRBJ1-6; TRBD1 is a possible D gene (6 bases). CDR1 and CDR2 (germline): SNHLY, FYNNEI. CDR3 length equals 17 residues. Trimming took off 6 bases at V and 1 base at J, with 16 bases between the two ends. CDR3 DNA: TGTGCCAGCAGCGTCGCCCCAGGGGAATCCTATAATTCACCCCTCCACTTT. It specifies CASSVAPGESYNSPLHF.

The V call is TRBV29-1, the J call TRBJ2-5, with 7 bases aligning to TRBD1. Unmatched junction bases numbered 12, after V lost 4 bases and J lost 4 bases. Germline assignment: CDR1 SQVTM and CDR2 ANQGSEA. The CDR3 loop spans 15 amino acids. Written as DNA, the CDR3 is TGCAGCGTTGTAGGGGACAGAGAAAAGGGAGAGACCCAGTACTTC. This sequence encodes CSVVGDREKGETQYF. Complete variable domain (other parts from reference TRBV29-1 and TRBJ2-5): SAVISQKPSRDICQRGTSLTIQCQVDSQVTMMFWYRQQPGQSLTLIATANQGSEATYESGFVIDKFPISRPNLTFSTLTVSNMSPEDSSIYLCSVVGDREKGETQYFGPGTRLLVL.

This clonotype was counted between two and nine times. V and J are TRBV5-5 and TRBJ1-2, with D unresolved. Trimming left V 1 base short and J 4 bases short, with 11 bases between. The CDR3 is 14 residues long. Germline V gene data show CDR1 as SGHKS and CDR2 as YYEKEE (reference sequence). In nucleotides, the CDR3 is TGTGCCAGCAGCTTGCGGGGAGCGGGCTATGGCTACACCTTC. Its translation is CASSLRGAGYGYTF.

The chain employs TRBV6-5 and TRBJ1-1; perhaps TRBD1 as D (5 bases). The CDR3 spans 13 residues. V lost 11 bases and J lost 3, with 16 bases in between. Per the germline V gene, CDR1 is MNHEY and CDR2 is SVGAGI. The CDR3 loop reads CAECGEGDTEAFF. The CDR3, as DNA: TGTGCCGAGTGTGGCGAAGGGGACACTGAAGCTTTCTTT.

CDR3 loop: CATSLGDRGYGYTF. Here the CDR3 DNA reads TGTGCCACGAGTTTGGGGGACAGGGGTTATGGCTACACCTTC. The rearrangement links TRBV28 to TRBJ1-2, with 10 bases lining up with TRBD1. V gave up 10 bases and J gave up 5 bases; unmatched junction bases: 10. The CDR3 spans 14 residues. Germline lookup yields CDR1 MDHEN and CDR2 SYDVKM.

In this sample, this clonotype turned up a few times. This chain links TRBV20-1 with TRBJ2-7, with D perhaps TRBD2 (7 bases). This CDR3 has 15 amino acids. Per germline, CDR1 DFQATT and CDR2 SNEGSKA (reference sequence). The V end was cut by 0 bases, the J end by 3 bases, with 15 bases between. CDR3 nucleotides: TGCAGTGCTAGAGACTACCGGGGGGCGGTCTACGAGCAGTACTTC. It translates to CSARDYRGAVYEQYF.

The chain couples TRBV27 to TRBJ1-6; D is unresolved. From germline, CDR1 is MNHEY and CDR2 SMNVEV (reference sequence). CDR3 length: 13 amino acids. The V and J ends lost 6 bases and 6 bases respectively, with 9 bases between them. DNA for the CDR3: TGTGCCAGCAGCAGGACGGGTAATTCACCCCTCCACTTT. It encodes CASSRTGNSPLHF.

The rearrangement links TRBV7-2 to TRBJ2-3; perhaps TRBD2 as D (5 bases). CDR3 length: 14 amino acids. Germline V lookup: CDR1 SGHTA, CDR2 FQGNSA. The V end lost 7 bases, the J end lost 0 bases, and 11 bases lay between the germline ends. The CDR3 DNA follows: TGTGCCAGCAACGGACTTCCTAGCACAGATACGCAGTATTTT. Its protein is CASNGLPSTDTQYF.

The chain has TRBV5-1 and TRBJ2-1; D gene unclear. CDR1 and CDR2 (germline): SGHRS, YFSETQ. The CDR3 is 13 residues long. Trimming took 1 base from V and 9 from J, leaving 11 bases between them. CDR3 residues: CASSLLPMTEQFF. CDR3 coding DNA: TGCGCCAGCAGCTTGCTCCCTATGACTGAGCAGTTCTTC.

The genes are TRBV6-5 and TRBJ1-2, with D unresolved. The ends were cut back, 6 bases at V and 5 bases at J, with 16 bases in the middle. This CDR3 region has 14 residues. The germline V gene has CDR1 MNHEY and CDR2 SVGAGI. The CDR3 region is CASSPRVLGYGYTF. In DNA, the CDR3 is TGTGCCAGCAGCCCACGTGTCCTCGGGTATGGCTACACCTTC.

This clonotype occurred a few times. The chain joins TRBV4-3 to TRBJ2-5; weak D call: TRBD1 (6 bases). Germline V gene data show CDR1 as LGHNA and CDR2 as YSLEER. V lost 0 bases and J lost 7, with 18 bases in between. The CDR3 runs 16 residues. In DNA, the CDR3 is TGCGCCAGCAGCCAAGATGGTCTTGGGGGCCCCAGGACCCAGTACTTC. Its translation: CASSQDGLGGPRTQYF.

The chain uses TRBV6-1 and TRBJ2-5; D remains ambiguous. CDR3 length: 13 amino acids. Germline V gives CDR1 MNHNS, CDR2 SASEGT. The germline V and J ends were trimmed by 5 bases and 3 bases, with 10 bases remaining between them. The CDR3, as DNA: TGTGCCAGCAGTCTTGACCATGAAGAGACCCAGTACTTC. It yields the protein CASSLDHEETQYF.

The DNA for the CDR3 is TGTGCCAGCTCACCTCACGATATTCGCAGTTTCACTGGGGCCAACGTCCTGACTTTC. It yields the protein CASSPHDIRSFTGANVLTF. V usage is TRBV18 and J usage is TRBJ2-6; D remains ambiguous. V lost 3 bases to trimming and J lost 2 bases, with 20 bases between them. The CDR3 is 19 residues long. Germline V gives CDR1 KGHSH, CDR2 LQKENI. Filled out from reference TRBV18 and TRBJ2-6, the complete variable domain reads NAGVMQNPRHLVRRRGQEARLRCSPMKGHSHVYWYRQLPEEGLKFMVYLQKENIIDESGMPKERFSAEFPKEGPSILRIQQVVRGDSAAYFCASSPHDIRSFTGANVLTFGAGSRLTVL.

This chain links TRBV5-1 with TRBJ1-4; D ambiguous. Germline CDR1 SGHRS, CDR2 YFSETQ. The CDR3 totals 14 residues. V was pared by 3 bases and J by 8 bases, with 14 bases between. This chain's CDR3 is CASSSGLGREKLFF. The DNA for the CDR3 is TGCGCCAGCAGCTCCGGACTAGGTCGGGAAAAACTGTTTTTT.